The clone carrying this T cell receptor (beta chain) was counted between two and nine times. What it recognizes is unknown. The data were taken from a study of regulatory T cells in long-lasting Graves disease. As for the study in general: Recently diagnosed Graves' patients had received antithyroid drugs for under 3 months. The study's findings and limits: Only a small sample size was used, which may have cut accuracy. Those with persistent disease had in common more public clonotypes (2,741) than new patients (more than 900).

HTBI primers from iRepertoire and Arm-PCR of CDR3 regions yielded the TCR beta libraries. Via MiXCR, TCRdb re-called the multiplex PCR reads, giving one row per CDR3 protein. This sample has roughly 530,000 distinct CDR3 sequences, with about 16% found just once. Germline V lookup: CDR1 PRHDT, CDR2 FYEKMQ (reference sequence). V was pared by 7 bases and J by 2 bases, with 15 bases between. The CDR3 runs 15 residues. The sample's time point: newly diagnosed GD, antithyroid drugs for less than 3 months. From PBMCs, RNA was extracted and then used to make the TCR library. Patients with Graves' disease were diagnosed by American Thyroid Association guidelines. The sample was also linked to a second study, of T cells in Graves' hyperthyroidism and ophthalmopathy.

V is TRBV13 and J is TRBJ1-5; D is undetermined. The sample consisted of peripheral blood mononuclear cells (PBMCs), taken at new diagnosis, from a patient treated with antithyroid drugs. The origin of this receptor is a woman aged 35-60 years with Graves disease. CDR3 region: CASTKSGRGNQPQHF. In DNA, the CDR3 is TGTGCCAGCACCAAATCGGGGAGGGGCAATCAGCCCCAGCATTTT.